The rows below give T cell receptor beta chains drawn from one sample of a study of prognosis after radiotherapy for stage I lung cancer. TCRdb passed the multiplex PCR reads through MiXCR, listing each CDR3 protein once. The sample has roughly 18,000 distinct CDR3 sequences, around 44% seen once; the top ten hold about two fifths. This material consisted of PBMCs, taken before or after stereotactic body radiation therapy (not recorded which). The receptors stem from a donor over 45 with non-small cell lung cancer. Each CDR3 is given with its conserved first and last residue. A D gene is named only where the DNA matches it firmly. Clone size appears in some rows only: once, few, many, or a class for an expanded clone.

CATSRERQVQETQYF	TGTGCCACCAGCAGAGAAAGACAGGTTCAAGAGACCCAGTACTTC	many	NA	TRBV15	TRBJ2-5
CSAGTIGRARPDTQYF	TGCAGTGCCGGGACTATCGGGAGGGCTAGGCCAGATACGCAGTATTTT	NA	TRBD2	TRBV20-1	TRBJ2-3
CASREDSSYEQYF	TGTGCCAGCAGGGAGGACAGTTCCTACGAGCAGTACTTC	many	NA	TRBV12-3/TRBV12-4	TRBJ2-7
CASRGGPFNSPLHF	TGTGCCAGCAGGGGGGGGCCGTTTAATTCACCCCTCCACTTT	NA	NA	TRBV28	TRBJ1-6
CASRTGKFLMNTEAFF	TGTGCCAGCAGGACAGGGAAGTTTTTAATGAACACTGAAGCTTTCTTT	many	TRBD1	TRBV12-3/TRBV12-4	TRBJ1-1
CASSPGTSVNEQFF	TGTGCCAGCAGCCCGGGGACTAGCGTTAATGAGCAGTTCTTC	NA	TRBD2	TRBV7-6	TRBJ2-1
CSARQDNLGYGYTF	TGCAGTGCCAGACAGGACAATCTTGGCTATGGCTACACCTTC	NA	NA	TRBV20-1	TRBJ1-2
CASTRTNLPYEQYF	TGTGCCAGCACCAGGACCAATCTGCCCTACGAGCAGTACTTC	NA	NA	TRBV6-2/TRBV6-3	TRBJ2-7
CASSWSTDSGNTIYF	TGTGCCAGCAGCTGGTCGACAGACTCTGGAAACACCATATATTTT	NA	NA	TRBV11-2	TRBJ1-3
CASSGPQGDPNTEAFF	TGTGCCAGCAGTGGCCCACAGGGCGACCCGAACACTGAAGCTTTCTTT	many	NA	TRBV6-1	TRBJ1-1
CASSYELGTYEQYF	TGTGCCAGCAGTTATGAGCTAGGGACCTACGAGCAGTACTTC	NA	NA	TRBV6-2/TRBV6-3	TRBJ2-7
CASSPRTSGDNEQFF	TGTGCCAGCAGCCCACGGACTAGCGGGGACAATGAGCAGTTCTTC	many	TRBD2	TRBV28	TRBJ2-1
CATSPLGGNSYNEQFF	TGTGCCACCAGCCCCCTCGGAGGGAATTCCTACAATGAGCAGTTCTTC	many	NA	TRBV24-1	TRBJ2-1
CASSSRSGTANSPLHF	TGCGCCAGCAGCTCGCGTTCCGGGACAGCAAATTCACCCCTCCACTTT	many	TRBD1	TRBV5-1	TRBJ1-6
CSASSTGGDREQYF	TGCAGTGCTAGTTCGACAGGGGGGGATCGCGAGCAGTACTTC	NA	TRBD1	TRBV20-1	TRBJ2-7
CSAPDRTAGGYTF	TGCAGTGCTCCCGACCGTACCGCAGGAGGCTACACCTTC	many	NA	TRBV20-1	TRBJ1-2
CASRGPRTDTQYF	TGTGCCAGCAGGGGGCCACGGACAGATACGCAGTATTTT	many	NA	TRBV2	TRBJ2-3
CASSLDLGGTGASEQYF	TGTGCCAGCAGCTTAGATCTAGGGGGGACTGGGGCTTCCGAGCAGTACTTC	NA	NA	TRBV7-8	TRBJ2-7
CASSTREATTNEKLFF	TGTGCCAGCAGCACCCGTGAGGCCACGACTAATGAAAAACTGTTTTTT	many	NA	TRBV7-6	TRBJ1-4
CASRAGASGNTIYF	TGTGCCAGCAGGGCAGGGGCTTCTGGAAACACCATATATTTT	medium-sized	NA	TRBV28	TRBJ1-3
CASGRTGNTGELFF	TGTGCCAGCGGACGGACAGGGAACACCGGGGAGCTGTTTTTT	many	TRBD1	TRBV7-2	TRBJ2-2
CSSSLTGGGNTIYF	TGTTCCAGCAGCCTGACGGGGGGAGGAAACACCATATATTTT	NA	NA	TRBV7-2	TRBJ1-3
CASSLGVGQETQYF	TGTGCCAGCAGCTTGGGGGTGGGTCAAGAGACCCAGTACTTC	NA	NA	TRBV5-4	TRBJ2-5
CASSSREGADNEQFF	TGTGCCAGCAGTAGTAGAGAGGGGGCCGACAATGAGCAGTTCTTC	NA	TRBD1	TRBV28	TRBJ2-1
CASSLRTRGQGEKLFF	TGTGCCAGCAGTTTGAGAACGAGGGGGCAAGGTGAAAAACTGTTTTTT	many	TRBD1	TRBV27	TRBJ1-4
CASSERGGSYNEQFF	TGTGCCAGCAGTGAGCGGGGGGGCTCCTACAATGAGCAGTTCTTC	many	TRBD2	TRBV2	TRBJ2-1
CASSSGQGYQPQHF	TGTGCCAGCAGTTCGGGACAGGGATACCAGCCCCAGCATTTT	NA	TRBD1	TRBV28	TRBJ1-5
CASIQGGAGYGNTF	TGTGCCAGCATTCAGGGGGGGGCTGGCTATGGCAACACCTTC	NA	TRBD1	TRBV12-3/TRBV12-4	TRBJ1-2
CASSLAQTAEAFF	TGTGCCAGCAGTTTAGCGCAAACAGCTGAAGCTTTCTTT	many	NA	TRBV12-3/TRBV12-4	TRBJ1-1
CASSILGREQYF	TGTGCCAGCAGTATTCTGGGGCGCGAGCAGTACTTC	many	NA	TRBV2	TRBJ2-7
CASSPTSVHGELFF	TGTGCCAGCAGCCCCACTAGCGTCCACGGGGAGCTGTTTTTT	many	TRBD2	TRBV11-3	TRBJ2-2
CSAALRGVVSEIQYF	TGCAGTGCTGCCCTCCGGGGGGTCGTCAGCGAGATCCAGTACTTC	once	TRBD2	TRBV20-1	TRBJ2-5
CASSSRVQGGNTVELFF	TGTGCCAGCAGCTCTAGGGTACAAGGGGGAAACACCGTGGAGCTGTTTTTT	NA	NA	TRBV7-3	TRBJ2-2
CASSDSGTGTQYF	TGTGCCAGCAGCGACAGTGGGACGGGGACCCAGTACTTC	NA	NA	TRBV7-3	TRBJ2-5
CASSRDRNSPLHF	TGTGCCAGCAGCCGCGACAGGAATTCACCCCTCCACTTT	medium-sized	NA	TRBV6-1	TRBJ1-6
CASSVNSERQETQYF	TGTGCCAGCAGCGTAAATAGCGAGCGGCAAGAGACCCAGTACTTC	many	NA	TRBV9	TRBJ2-5
CASSYGYGGYTF	TGTGCCAGCAGTTACGGGTACGGGGGCTACACCTTC	NA	NA	TRBV6-5	TRBJ1-2
CASSSRGAGGFYEQFF	TGTGCCAGCAGTTCCCGGGGAGCGGGAGGGTTCTATGAGCAGTTCTTC	many	TRBD2	TRBV12-3/TRBV12-4	TRBJ2-1
CSAVLHRNTEAFF	TGCAGTGCTGTGCTCCATAGGAACACTGAAGCTTTCTTT	many	NA	TRBV20-1	TRBJ1-1
CASSKQGARTGHLFF	TGTGCCAGCAGTAAACAGGGGGCGCGCACCGGGCATCTGTTTTTT	NA	TRBD1	TRBV28	TRBJ2-2
CASSLGHIRTDTQYF	TGTGCCAGCAGTTTGGGGCATATCCGCACAGATACGCAGTATTTT	once	NA	TRBV28	TRBJ2-3
CASSVTGELFF	TGTGCCAGCAGTGTTACCGGGGAGCTGTTTTTT	NA	NA	TRBV28	TRBJ2-2
CASSLGGTSITGELFF	TGTGCCAGCAGCTTAGGCGGGACATCGATCACCGGGGAGCTGTTTTTC	NA	NA	TRBV5-5	TRBJ2-2
CTSSRRAGIYNEQFF	TGTACCAGCAGCCGCCGGGCCGGAATTTACAATGAGCAGTTCTTC	many	NA	TRBV12-3/TRBV12-4	TRBJ2-1
CASSLGLAGVNEQFF	TGTGCCAGCAGTTTAGGACTAGCGGGAGTTAATGAGCAGTTCTTC	many	TRBD2	TRBV27	TRBJ2-1
CASRSSGQDSYEQYF	TGTGCCAGCAGATCCTCAGGACAGGATTCCTACGAGCAGTACTTC	once	TRBD1	TRBV28	TRBJ2-7
CSEGGLGRGYTF	TGCAGTGAAGGAGGGTTGGGGCGTGGCTACACCTTC	many	NA	TRBV20-1	TRBJ1-2
CAIPPWVSGELFF	TGTGCCATCCCCCCGTGGGTAAGCGGGGAGCTGTTTTTT	NA	NA	TRBV11-3	TRBJ2-2
CASSYGFNSGGRTGEMFF	TGTGCCAGCAGTTACGGCTTTAACAGCGGAGGACGGACCGGGGAGATGTTTTTT	NA	NA	TRBV6-2/TRBV6-3	TRBJ2-2
CASSGTSGNNEQFF	TGTGCCAGCAGTGGGACTAGCGGGAACAATGAGCAGTTCTTC	few	TRBD2	TRBV2	TRBJ2-1
CASSVVEGGYNEQFF	TGTGCCAGCAGCGTAGTTGAAGGGGGTTACAATGAGCAGTTCTTC	many	NA	TRBV9	TRBJ2-1
CASSEATPKDTQYF	TGCGCCAGCAGCGAGGCCACCCCGAAGGATACGCAGTATTTT	NA	NA	TRBV5-1	TRBJ2-3
CASSYTADFSGVSYNEQFF	TGTGCCAGCAGTTATACGGCGGACTTTAGCGGGGTCTCCTACAATGAGCAGTTCTTC	many	TRBD2	TRBV12-3/TRBV12-4	TRBJ2-1
CAWAPANSPYNEQFF	TGTGCCTGGGCGCCGGCGAATTCCCCCTACAATGAGCAGTTCTTC	many	NA	TRBV30	TRBJ2-1
CASSHLTGLAIDTQYF	TGCGCCAGCAGCCACTTGACGGGACTAGCAATTGATACGCAGTATTTT	many	TRBD2	TRBV4-1	TRBJ2-3